The source of this T cell receptor beta chain is a study of blood T cell repertoires in COVID-19. At the level of the study: Acute and convalescent COVID-19 samples came from the United States, Italy and Spain. T cells, B-cell-depleted T cells, or PBMCs provided the cDNA or gDNA that served as material.

This CDR3 region has 19 residues. Original methodology: Estimated nucleated cell counts came from reference gene primer amplification. TCRdb's copy holds only in-frame clones and misses some; the assay was immunoSEQ multiplex PCR. For V, J and clone size, that table is used; D and trimming come from the DNA. The sample shows about 270,000 clones, around nine tenths of them seen only once. Sequencing was done on a sample of peripheral blood. The V gene is TRBV21-1, the J gene TRBJ2-2; the table's TRBD2 call for D was not verified on the DNA. TRBV21-1 is a pseudogene segment. The sequence derives from a man aged 35-49 years with active or convalescent COVID-19. CDR3 in DNA: TGTGCCAGCATCCGCGGGACTAGCGGGCATCCCTTGAACACCGGGGAGCTGTTTTTT. As protein: CASIRGTSGHPLNTGELFF.